This TCR beta chain was obtained from a study of control samples from healthy donors and cancer patients. The repertoire was sequenced with immunoSEQ multiplex PCR; TCRdb's copy has only in-frame clones and lacks some. There are roughly 200,000 clones in the sample; roughly nine tenths occur only once, and approximately 2% lies in the top ten. CDR1 and CDR2 from the germline V gene are MDHEN and SYDVKM. This CDR3 has 15 amino acids. J gave up 7 bases and V 3 bases, and 8 bases lay outside the gene matches. The chain is built from TRBV28 and TRBJ2-1; 8 bases fit TRBD2. Sequencing was carried out using blood. The TCR sequence derives from a man aged 30 to 39 in good health. CDR3 protein: CASSLGGGPGNEQFF. The CDR3 DNA follows: TGTGCCAGCAGTTTGGGCGGGGGGCCCGGAAATGAGCAGTTCTTC.